Below, 23 T cell receptor beta chains from the same sample are listed, as sequenced in a study of blood T cell repertoires in COVID-19. Produced via immunoSEQ multiplex PCR; TCRdb's table is partial and in-frame only. The table lists about 160,000 clones, approximately 84% of them singletons, with 5.6% in the top ten. Sequencing input: PBMCs or T cells enriched from blood (not recorded which). The origin of the receptors is a middle-aged woman with acute COVID-19.

The table lists this clone with a count of one. This sequence joins TRBV2 and TRBJ2-2; TRBD2 agrees at 11 bases. The CDR3 length is 15 residues. Germline lookup yields CDR1 SNHLY and CDR2 FYNNEI. The V segment lost 6 bases and the J segment 7 bases; nucleotides outside the gene matches: 7. The CDR3: CASRRLAGGVGELFF. CDR3 bases: TGTGCCAGCAGGAGGCTAGCGGGAGGCGTCGGGGAGCTGTTTTTT.

CDR3 sequence reads: CASSAPGDYGYTF. The CDR3 DNA is TGTGCCAGCAGCGCTCCCGGGGACTATGGCTACACCTTC. V usage is TRBV7-2 and J usage is TRBJ1-2, with D unclear. V was shortened by 5 bases and J by 3 bases, with 10 bases between the two germline ends. Looked up from germline, CDR1 is SGHTA and CDR2 is FQGNSA. This CDR3 is 13 amino acids long.

V and J are TRBV5-5 and TRBJ2-4; 7 bases map to TRBD1. The CDR3 has 15 residues. Looked up from germline, CDR1 is SGHKS and CDR2 is YYEKEE (reference sequence). Losses at the gene ends were 0 bases for V and 2 bases for J; bases not matched to a gene: 2. CDR3 in amino acids: CASSLGGGTKNIQYF. The DNA of the CDR3 is TGTGCCAGCAGCTTGGGAGGGGGCACCAAAAACATTCAGTACTTC.

The chain couples TRBV5-4 to TRBJ2-3; D remains ambiguous. V lost 4 bases to trimming and J lost 0 bases, with 6 bases between them. The CDR3 covers 13 residues. Germline CDR1 is SGHNT and CDR2 is YYREEE (reference sequence). The CDR3 is CASSLTSTDTQYF. The CDR3 nucleotides read TGTGCCAGCAGCCTGACAAGCACAGATACGCAGTATTTT.

Details on this clone: Other DNA sequences in this sample translate to the same CDR3. The chain joins TRBV20-1 to TRBJ2-1; D may be TRBD1 (6 bases). V lost 3 bases and J 7 bases, leaving 7 bases between the germline ends. Germline V gene sequence: CDR1 DFQATT, CDR2 SNEGSKA (reference sequence). CDR3 size: 11 residues. The CDR3 region is CSARRGNEQFF. The CDR3 nucleotides are TGCAGTGCTAGGAGGGGGAATGAGCAGTTCTTC.

This clone was recorded once. This rearrangement joins TRBV7-2 to TRBJ1-2, with TRBD1 identical over 7 bases. With 5 bases clipped from V and 7 bases from J, the junction kept 4 bases outside the gene matches. The CDR3 extends over 12 amino acids. The germline gives CDR1 SGHTA, CDR2 FQGNSA. Written as DNA, the CDR3 is TGTGCCAGCAGCCCAACAGGGGTTGGCTACACCTTC. This translates into CASSPTGVGYTF. The whole variable domain, filled in from reference TRBV7-2 and TRBJ1-2, reads GAGVSQSPSNKVTEKGKDVELRCDPISGHTALYWYRQSLGQGLEFLIYFQGNSAPDKSGLPSDRFSAERTGGSVSTLTIQRTQQEDSAVYLCASSPTGVGYTFGSGTRLTVV.

This chain links TRBV7-8 with TRBJ1-5; the D gene is possibly TRBD1 (5 bases). This CDR3 is 16 amino acids long. V gave up 3 bases and J gave up 7 bases, with 19 bases separating them. Germline V lookup: CDR1 SGHVS, CDR2 FQNEAQ. The CDR3 sequence is CASSLAGTPGRQPQHF. In DNA, the CDR3 is TGTGCCAGCAGCTTGGCCGGGACTCCTGGGCGGCAGCCCCAGCATTTT.

J is TRBJ1-5 and V is TRBV11-2; D is uncertain. The CDR3 runs to 13 residues. CDR1 SGHAT and CDR2 FQNNGV come from the germline V gene. Trimming left V 3 bases short and J 2 bases short, with 5 bases between. The CDR3 coding sequence is TGTGCCAGCAGCTTGCAGGGCAATCAGCCCCAGCATTTT. Translated: CASSLQGNQPQHF.

The chain couples TRBV5-1 to TRBJ2-7, with 9 bases fitting TRBD2. Germline V gene lookup returns CDR1 SGHRS and CDR2 YFSETQ. V gave up 4 bases and J gave up 0 bases; unmatched junction bases: 2. This CDR3 spans 14 amino acids. CDR3 nucleotide sequence: TGCGCCAGCAGCGCGGGGGGGTTCTCCTACGAGCAGTACTTC. It translates to CASSAGGFSYEQYF.

There are a few counts of this clone. The chain has TRBV10-3 and TRBJ2-5; D perhaps matches TRBD2 (5 bases). This CDR3 contains 13 residues. Germline-derived CDR1 and CDR2 are ENHRY and SYGVKD. V was cut by 4 bases and J by 1 base, with 7 bases left in between. The CDR3 nucleotides read TGTGCCATCAGTGTGAGGGTCCAAGAGACCCAGTACTTC. This gives the protein CAISVRVQETQYF.

The V and J genes are TRBV5-1 and TRBJ2-5; a possible D gene is TRBD2 (5 bases). The ends were cut back, 2 bases at V and 2 bases at J, with 10 bases in the middle. The CDR3 runs to 14 residues. Looked up from germline, CDR1 is SGHRS and CDR2 is YFSETQ. In DNA, the CDR3 is TGCGCCAGCAGCTTAGAGGGCGGGCAAGAGACCCAGTACTTC. Its protein product is CASSLEGGQETQYF.

The chain links TRBV3-1 (or the pseudogene TRBV3-2) to TRBJ2-4; D might be TRBD2 (5 bases). The germline V and J ends were trimmed by 2 bases and 8 bases, with 13 bases remaining between them. The CDR3 extends over 14 amino acids. Germline-derived CDR1 and CDR2 are LGHDT and YNNKEL (reference sequence). The CDR3 is CASSQSGSQDIQYF. CDR3 DNA: TGTGCCAGCAGCCAAAGCGGTTCTCAGGACATTCAGTACTTC.

V is TRBV9 and J is TRBJ1-4; weak D call: TRBD1 (5 bases). Germline values: CDR1 SGDLS, CDR2 YYNGEE. CDR3 length: 15 residues. V dropped 1 base and J dropped 1 base, with 8 bases sitting between them. The CDR3 sequence: CASSVFGGTNEKLFF. CDR3 nucleotides: TGTGCCAGCAGCGTATTCGGGGGAACTAATGAAAAACTGTTTTTT.

This clone was seen a few times. The chain employs TRBV2 and TRBJ2-3; 8 bases are shared with TRBD2. V lost 3 bases to trimming and J lost 6 bases; unmatched junction nucleotides: 5. This CDR3 region has 14 residues. Germline V gene lookup returns CDR1 SNHLY and CDR2 FYNNEI. The chain's CDR3 is CASSDCRGGDTQYF. Here the CDR3 DNA reads TGTGCCAGCAGTGATTGCCGGGGGGGGGATACGCAGTATTTT.

The chain employs TRBV9 and TRBJ1-4; D perhaps matches TRBD1 (6 bases). V gave up 4 bases and J gave up 8 bases, with 18 bases separating them. This CDR3 has 15 amino acids. The germline CDR1 and CDR2 sequences are SGDLS and YYNGEE. The CDR3 spells CASSPQQGRGEKLFF. The CDR3 DNA reads TGTGCCAGCAGCCCTCAACAGGGTCGAGGGGAAAAACTGTTTTTT.

This chain's CDR3 is CAWSTGLQETQYF. In DNA, the CDR3 is TGTGCCTGGAGTACGGGACTACAAGAGACCCAGTACTTC. The chain is built from TRBV30 and TRBJ2-5; 7 nucleotides align to TRBD2. The CDR3 covers 13 residues. Germline V lookup: CDR1 GTSNPN, CDR2 SVGIG (reference sequence). Trimming took 2 bases from V and 2 from J; bases not matched to a gene: 2.

This clone was observed a handful of times. The chain has TRBV19 and TRBJ2-5; TRBD1 agrees at 9 bases. V shed 5 bases and J 2 bases; nucleotides not matched to a gene: 6. The germline CDR1 and CDR2 sequences are LNHDA and SQIVND (reference sequence). The CDR3 sequence is 15 residues long. The CDR3 protein is CASSQQGAKQETQYF. The CDR3 region has the DNA TGTGCCAGTAGTCAACAGGGGGCTAAGCAAGAGACCCAGTACTTC.

The chain joins TRBV19 to TRBJ2-1; D is perhaps TRBD2 (5 bases). The V gene lost 2 bases and the J gene lost 2 bases, with 10 bases spanning the gap. CDR3 size: 15 residues. Germline assignment: CDR1 LNHDA and CDR2 SQIVND (reference sequence). The CDR3 bases are TGTGCCAGTAGTATAAAGGACGGGACCTACAATGAGCAGTTCTTC. This codes for CASSIKDGTYNEQFF. Combining the CDR3 with reference TRBV19 and TRBJ2-1 gives the whole variable domain DGGITQSPKYLFRKEGQNVTLSCEQNLNHDAMYWYRQDPGQGLRLIYYSQIVNDFQKGDIAEGYSVSREKKESFPLTVTSAQKNPTAFYLCASSIKDGTYNEQFFGPGTRLTVL.

The chain is built from TRBV6-1 and TRBJ1-5; 11 bases are shared with TRBD1. From germline, CDR1 is MNHNS and CDR2 SASEGT. V dropped 4 bases and J dropped 7; count of bases not matched to a gene: 15. The CDR3 consists of 18 residues. The CDR3 bases are TGTGCCAGCAGTGGCTCCGGGACAGGGGGTTCGTCGGGCCAGCCCCAGCATTTT. Protein: CASSGSGTGGSSGQPQHF.

The J gene is TRBJ2-2, the V gene TRBV5-1, with TRBD2 as a possible D gene (5 bases). The germline V gene has CDR1 SGHRS and CDR2 YFSETQ. The CDR3 length is 13 residues. V was clipped by 6 bases and J by 2 bases, with 8 bases between them. The CDR3 nucleotides are TGCGCCAGCATGACGGGAAACACCGGGGAGCTGTTTTTT. It yields the protein CASMTGNTGELFF. The variable domain in full, with the rest retrieved from reference TRBV5-1 and TRBJ2-2, is KAGVTQTPRYLIKTRGQQVTLSCSPISGHRSVSWYQQTPGQGLQFLFEYFSETQRNKGNFPGRFSGRQFSNSRSEMNVSTLELGDSALYLCASMTGNTGELFFGEGSRLTVL.

The chain couples TRBV9 to TRBJ2-7; the D is unclear. Trimming stripped 3 bases from V and 0 bases from J, with 13 bases between. Germline values: CDR1 SGDLS, CDR2 YYNGEE. This CDR3 is built from 15 residues. CDR3 sequence reads: CASSASFASSYEQYF. CDR3 in DNA: TGTGCCAGCAGCGCGTCCTTCGCGAGCTCCTACGAGCAGTACTTC.

V gene TRBV10-3 combines with J gene TRBJ1-4, with no clear D. The germline V and J ends were trimmed by 10 bases and 0 bases, with 12 bases remaining between them. The CDR3 sequence is 14 residues long. Germline CDR1 and CDR2: ENHRY and SYGVKD. The DNA for the CDR3 is TGTGCCAGCAATCCCAGTGCAACTAATGAAAAACTGTTTTTT. This sequence encodes CASNPSATNEKLFF.

This chain joins TRBV5-1 and TRBJ1-1; D perhaps matches TRBD1 (5 bases). The CDR3 has 14 amino acids. Germline V CDR1 and CDR2: SGHRS, YFSETQ. Trimming removed 0 bases at V and 7 bases at J, with 13 bases between. The CDR3 sequence is CASSLADSRDEAFF. Here the CDR3 DNA reads TGCGCCAGCAGCTTGGCCGACAGCCGAGATGAAGCTTTCTTT.